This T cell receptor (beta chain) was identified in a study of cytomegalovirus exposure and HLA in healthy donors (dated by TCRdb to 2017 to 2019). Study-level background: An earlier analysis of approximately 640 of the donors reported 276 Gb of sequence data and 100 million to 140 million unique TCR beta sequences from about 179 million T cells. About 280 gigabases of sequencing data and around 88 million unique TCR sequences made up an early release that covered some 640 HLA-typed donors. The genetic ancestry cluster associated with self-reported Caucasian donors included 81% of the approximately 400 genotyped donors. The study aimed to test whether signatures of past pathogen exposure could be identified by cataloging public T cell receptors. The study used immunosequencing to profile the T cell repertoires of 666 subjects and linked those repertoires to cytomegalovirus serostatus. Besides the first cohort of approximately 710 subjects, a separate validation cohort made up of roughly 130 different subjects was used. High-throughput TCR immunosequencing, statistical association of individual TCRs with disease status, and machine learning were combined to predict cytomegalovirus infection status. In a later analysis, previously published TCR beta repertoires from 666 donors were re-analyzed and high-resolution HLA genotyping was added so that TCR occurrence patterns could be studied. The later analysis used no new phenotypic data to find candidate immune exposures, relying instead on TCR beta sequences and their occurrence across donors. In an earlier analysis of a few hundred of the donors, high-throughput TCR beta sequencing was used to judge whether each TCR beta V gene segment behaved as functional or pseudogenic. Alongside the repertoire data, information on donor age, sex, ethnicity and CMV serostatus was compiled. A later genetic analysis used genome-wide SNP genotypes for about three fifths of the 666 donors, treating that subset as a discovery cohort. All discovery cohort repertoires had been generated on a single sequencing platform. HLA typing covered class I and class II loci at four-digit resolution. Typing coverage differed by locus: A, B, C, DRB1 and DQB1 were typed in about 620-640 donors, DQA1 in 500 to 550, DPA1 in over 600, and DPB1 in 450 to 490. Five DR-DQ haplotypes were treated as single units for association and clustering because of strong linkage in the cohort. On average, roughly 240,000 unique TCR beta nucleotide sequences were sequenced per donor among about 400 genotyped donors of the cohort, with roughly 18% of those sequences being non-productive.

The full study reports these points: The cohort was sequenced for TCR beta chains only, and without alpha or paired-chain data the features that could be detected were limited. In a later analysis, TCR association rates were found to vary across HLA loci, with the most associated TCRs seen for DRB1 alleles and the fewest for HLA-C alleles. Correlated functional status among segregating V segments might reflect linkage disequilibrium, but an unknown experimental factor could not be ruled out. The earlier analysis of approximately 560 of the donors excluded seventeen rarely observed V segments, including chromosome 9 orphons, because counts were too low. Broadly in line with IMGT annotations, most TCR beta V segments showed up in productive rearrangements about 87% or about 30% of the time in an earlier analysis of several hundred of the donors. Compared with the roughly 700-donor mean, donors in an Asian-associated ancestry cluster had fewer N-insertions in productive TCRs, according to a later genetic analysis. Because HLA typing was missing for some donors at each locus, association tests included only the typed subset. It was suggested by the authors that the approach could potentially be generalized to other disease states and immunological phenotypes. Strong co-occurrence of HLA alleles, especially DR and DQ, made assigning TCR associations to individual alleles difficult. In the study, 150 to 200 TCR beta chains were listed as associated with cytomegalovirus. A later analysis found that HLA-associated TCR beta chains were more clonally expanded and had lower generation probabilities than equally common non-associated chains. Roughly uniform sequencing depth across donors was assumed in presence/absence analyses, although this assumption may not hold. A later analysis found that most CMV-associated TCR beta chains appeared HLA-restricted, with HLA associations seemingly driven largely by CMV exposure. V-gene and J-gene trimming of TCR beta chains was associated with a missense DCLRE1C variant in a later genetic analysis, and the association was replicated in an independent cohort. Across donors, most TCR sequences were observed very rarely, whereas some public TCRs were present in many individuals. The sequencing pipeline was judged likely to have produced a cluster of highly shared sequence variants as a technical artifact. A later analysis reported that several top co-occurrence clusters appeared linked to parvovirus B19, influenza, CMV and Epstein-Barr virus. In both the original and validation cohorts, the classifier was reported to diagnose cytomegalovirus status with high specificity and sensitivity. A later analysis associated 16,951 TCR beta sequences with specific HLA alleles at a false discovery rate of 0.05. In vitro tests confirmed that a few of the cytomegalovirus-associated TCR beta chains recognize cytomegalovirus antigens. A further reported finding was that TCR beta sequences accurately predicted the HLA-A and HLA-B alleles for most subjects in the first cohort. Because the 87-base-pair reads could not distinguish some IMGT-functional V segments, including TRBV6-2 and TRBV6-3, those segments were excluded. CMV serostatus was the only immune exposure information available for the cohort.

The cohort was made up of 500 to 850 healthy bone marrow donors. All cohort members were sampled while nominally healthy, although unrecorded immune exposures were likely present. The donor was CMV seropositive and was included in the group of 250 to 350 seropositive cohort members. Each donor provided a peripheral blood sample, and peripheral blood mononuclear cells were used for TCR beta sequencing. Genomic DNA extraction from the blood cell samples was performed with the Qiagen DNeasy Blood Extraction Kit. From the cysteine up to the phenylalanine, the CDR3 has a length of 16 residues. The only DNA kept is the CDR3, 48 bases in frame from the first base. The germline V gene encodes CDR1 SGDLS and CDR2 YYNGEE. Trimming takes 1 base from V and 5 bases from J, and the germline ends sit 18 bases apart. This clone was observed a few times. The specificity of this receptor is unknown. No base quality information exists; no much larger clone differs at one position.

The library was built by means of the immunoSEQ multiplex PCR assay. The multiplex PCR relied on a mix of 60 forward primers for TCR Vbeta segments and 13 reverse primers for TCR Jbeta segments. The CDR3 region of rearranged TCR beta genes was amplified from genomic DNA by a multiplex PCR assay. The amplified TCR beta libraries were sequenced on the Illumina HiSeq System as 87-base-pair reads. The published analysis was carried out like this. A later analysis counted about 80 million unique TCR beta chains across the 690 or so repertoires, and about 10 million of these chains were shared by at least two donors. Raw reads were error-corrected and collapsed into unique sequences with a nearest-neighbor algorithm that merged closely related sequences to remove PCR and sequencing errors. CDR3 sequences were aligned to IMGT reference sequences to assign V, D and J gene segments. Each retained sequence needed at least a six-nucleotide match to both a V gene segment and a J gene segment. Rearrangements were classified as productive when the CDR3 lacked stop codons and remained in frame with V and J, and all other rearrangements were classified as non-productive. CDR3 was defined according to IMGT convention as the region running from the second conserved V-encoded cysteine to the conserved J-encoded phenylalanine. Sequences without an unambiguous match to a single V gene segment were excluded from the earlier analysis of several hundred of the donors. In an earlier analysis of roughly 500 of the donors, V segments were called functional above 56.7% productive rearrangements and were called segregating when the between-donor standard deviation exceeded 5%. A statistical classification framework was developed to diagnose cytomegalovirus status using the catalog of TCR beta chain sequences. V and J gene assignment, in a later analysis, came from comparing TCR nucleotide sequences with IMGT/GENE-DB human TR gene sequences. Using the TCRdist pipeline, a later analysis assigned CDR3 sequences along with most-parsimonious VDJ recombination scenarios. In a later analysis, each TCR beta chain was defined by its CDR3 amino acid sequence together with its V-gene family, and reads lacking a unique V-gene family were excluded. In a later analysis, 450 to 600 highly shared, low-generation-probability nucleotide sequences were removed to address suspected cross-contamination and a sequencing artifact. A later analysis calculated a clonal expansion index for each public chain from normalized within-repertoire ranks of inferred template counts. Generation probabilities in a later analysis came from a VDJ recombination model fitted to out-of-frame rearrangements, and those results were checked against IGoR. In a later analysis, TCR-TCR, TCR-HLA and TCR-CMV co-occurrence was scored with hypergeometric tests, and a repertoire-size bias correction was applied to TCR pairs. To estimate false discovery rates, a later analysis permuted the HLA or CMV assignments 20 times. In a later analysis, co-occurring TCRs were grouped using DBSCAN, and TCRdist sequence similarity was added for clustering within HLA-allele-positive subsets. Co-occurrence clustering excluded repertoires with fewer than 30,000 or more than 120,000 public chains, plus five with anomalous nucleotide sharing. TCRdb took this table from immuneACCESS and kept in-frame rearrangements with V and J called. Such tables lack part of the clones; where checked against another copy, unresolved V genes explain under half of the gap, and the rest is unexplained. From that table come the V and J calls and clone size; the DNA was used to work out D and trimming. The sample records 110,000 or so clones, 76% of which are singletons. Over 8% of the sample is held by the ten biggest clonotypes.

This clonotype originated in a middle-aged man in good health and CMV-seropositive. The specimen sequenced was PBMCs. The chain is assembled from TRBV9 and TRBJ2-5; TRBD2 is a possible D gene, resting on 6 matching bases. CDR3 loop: CASSVRGGVIGETQYF. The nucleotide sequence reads TGTGCCAGCAGCGTACGGGGAGGCGTTATCGGGGAGACCCAGTACTTC.